Many counts were recorded for the clone carrying this T cell receptor (beta chain). Its antigen remains unknown. Germline CDR1 SGHNT, CDR2 YYREEE (reference sequence). The CDR3 is made up of 14 amino acids. The V segment lost 5 bases and the J segment 7 bases; nucleotides outside the gene matches: 11. The entry originates in a study of beta chain features in type 1 diabetes. Regarding the study as a whole: Naive, central memory and Treg TCRB repertoires appeared more alike in patients than in healthy donors. Significant though moderate, a shortening of TCRB CDR3s appeared in all four CD4+ subsets of Type 1 diabetes patients.

Expressed TCRB transcripts were sequenced because the entire RNA isolate underwent reverse transcription. The repertoire was sequenced with immunoSEQ multiplex PCR; TCRdb's copy has only in-frame clones and lacks some. The sample carries about 220,000 clones, approximately 11% recorded once. The rearrangement uses TRBV5-4 and TRBJ2-7; 8 bases map to TRBD2. This TCR came from a man aged 18 to 29 in good health. What was sequenced was central memory CD4+ T cells from blood. This CDR3 is CASSRGTRTEEQYF. The CDR3 nucleotides are TGTGCCAGCAGTCGCGGGACTAGGACGGAGGAGCAGTACTTC. Full variable domain (remainder filled in from reference TRBV5-4 and TRBJ2-7): ETGVTQSPTHLIKTRGQQVTLRCSSQSGHNTVSWYQQALGQGPQFIFQYYREEENGRGNFPPRFSGLQFPNYSSELNVNALELDDSALYLCASSRGTRTEEQYFGPGTRLTVT.